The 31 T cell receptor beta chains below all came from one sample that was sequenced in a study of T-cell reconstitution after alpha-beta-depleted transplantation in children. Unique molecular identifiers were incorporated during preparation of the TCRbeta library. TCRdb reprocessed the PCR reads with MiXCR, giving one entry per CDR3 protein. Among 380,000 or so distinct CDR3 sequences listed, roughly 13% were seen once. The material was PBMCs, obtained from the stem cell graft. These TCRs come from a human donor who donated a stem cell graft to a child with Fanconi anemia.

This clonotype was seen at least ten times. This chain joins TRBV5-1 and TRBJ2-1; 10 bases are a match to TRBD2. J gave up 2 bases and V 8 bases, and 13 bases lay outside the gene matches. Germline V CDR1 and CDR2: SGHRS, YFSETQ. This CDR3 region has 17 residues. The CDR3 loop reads CASRQGGLADPYNEQFF. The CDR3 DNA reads TGCGCCAGTCGACAGGGCGGACTAGCGGACCCCTACAATGAGCAGTTCTTC.

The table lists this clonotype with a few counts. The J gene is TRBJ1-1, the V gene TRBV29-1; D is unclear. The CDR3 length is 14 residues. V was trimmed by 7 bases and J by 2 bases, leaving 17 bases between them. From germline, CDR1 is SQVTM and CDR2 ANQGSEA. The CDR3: CSAGPGSANTEAFF. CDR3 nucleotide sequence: TGCAGCGCCGGGCCGGGGTCAGCTAACACTGAAGCTTTCTTT.

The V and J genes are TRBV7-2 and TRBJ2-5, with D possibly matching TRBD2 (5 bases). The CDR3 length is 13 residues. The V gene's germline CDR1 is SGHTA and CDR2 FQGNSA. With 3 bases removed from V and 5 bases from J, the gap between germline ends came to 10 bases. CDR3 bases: TGTGCCAGCAGCTTCGGCAGGAGGGAGACCCAGTACTTC. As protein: CASSFGRRETQYF.

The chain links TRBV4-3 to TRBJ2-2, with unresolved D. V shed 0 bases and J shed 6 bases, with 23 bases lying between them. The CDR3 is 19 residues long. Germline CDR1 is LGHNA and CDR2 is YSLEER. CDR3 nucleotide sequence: TGCGCCAGCAGCCAAGATGAGGTGTCCGACTCACTGGTGGCCGGGGAGCTGTTTTTT. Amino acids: CASSQDEVSDSLVAGELFF.

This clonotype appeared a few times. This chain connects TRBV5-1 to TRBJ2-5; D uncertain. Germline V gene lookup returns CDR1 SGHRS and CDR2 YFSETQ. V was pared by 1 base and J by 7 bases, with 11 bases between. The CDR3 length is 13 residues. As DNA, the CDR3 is TGCGCCAGCAGCTTGAGCCTTCGAGGGACCCAGTACTTC. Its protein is CASSLSLRGTQYF.

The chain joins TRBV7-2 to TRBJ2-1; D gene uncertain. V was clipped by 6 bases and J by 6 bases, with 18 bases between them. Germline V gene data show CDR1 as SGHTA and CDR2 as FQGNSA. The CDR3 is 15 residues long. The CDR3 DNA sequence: TGTGCCAGCAGTTTCGGTCCCTCGTGGTCCAATGAGCAGTTCTTC. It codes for CASSFGPSWSNEQFF.

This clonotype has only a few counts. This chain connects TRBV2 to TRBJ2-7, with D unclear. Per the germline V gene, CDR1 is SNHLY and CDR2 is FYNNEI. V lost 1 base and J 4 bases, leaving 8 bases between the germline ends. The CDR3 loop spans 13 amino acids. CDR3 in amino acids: CASSEVVKYEQYV. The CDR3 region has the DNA TGTGCCAGCAGTGAAGTGGTTAAGTACGAGCAGTACGTC.

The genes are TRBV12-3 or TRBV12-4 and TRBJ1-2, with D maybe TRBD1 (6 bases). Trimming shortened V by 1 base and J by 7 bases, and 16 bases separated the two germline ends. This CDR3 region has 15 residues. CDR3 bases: TGTGCCAGCAGTTTAGAGGGACAACTTCTCTCTGGCTACACCTTC. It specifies CASSLEGQLLSGYTF.

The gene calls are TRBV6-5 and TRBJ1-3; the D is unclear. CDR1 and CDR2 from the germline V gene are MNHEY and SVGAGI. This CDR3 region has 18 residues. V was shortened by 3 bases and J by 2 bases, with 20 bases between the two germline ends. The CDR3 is CASSYRTWGDGAGNTIYF. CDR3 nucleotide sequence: TGTGCCAGCAGTTATCGTACTTGGGGAGACGGAGCTGGAAACACCATATATTTT.

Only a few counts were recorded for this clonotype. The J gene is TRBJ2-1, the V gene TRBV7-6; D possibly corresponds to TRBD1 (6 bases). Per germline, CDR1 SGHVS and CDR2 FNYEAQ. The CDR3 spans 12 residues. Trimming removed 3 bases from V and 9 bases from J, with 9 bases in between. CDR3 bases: TGTGCCAGCAGCTTTACAGGGAGTGAGCAGTTCTTC. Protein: CASSFTGSEQFF.

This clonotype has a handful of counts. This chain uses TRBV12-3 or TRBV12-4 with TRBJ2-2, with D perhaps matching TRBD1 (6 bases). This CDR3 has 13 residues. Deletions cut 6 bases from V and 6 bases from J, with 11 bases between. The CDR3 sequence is CASRPKGAGELFF. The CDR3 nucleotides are TGTGCCAGCAGGCCCAAGGGGGCCGGGGAGCTGTTTTTT.

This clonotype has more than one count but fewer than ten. CDR3 coding DNA: TGCGCCAGCAGCCCCGGGACTAGCGGGGGGGCTCTTTCGGATGAGCAGTTCTTC. Its translation is CASSPGTSGGALSDEQFF. The chain links TRBV5-1 to TRBJ2-1, with 16 bases that match TRBD2. Per germline, CDR1 SGHRS and CDR2 YFSETQ. The CDR3 spans 18 residues. Unmatched junction bases numbered 12, after V lost 4 bases and J lost 8 bases.

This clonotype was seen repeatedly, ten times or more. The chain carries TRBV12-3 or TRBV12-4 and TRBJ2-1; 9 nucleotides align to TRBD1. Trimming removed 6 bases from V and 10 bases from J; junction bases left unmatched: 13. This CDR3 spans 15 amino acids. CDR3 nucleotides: TGTGCCAGCAGGTTGACAGGGGGTGAGAAGACCGAGCAGTTCTTC. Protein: CASRLTGGEKTEQFF.

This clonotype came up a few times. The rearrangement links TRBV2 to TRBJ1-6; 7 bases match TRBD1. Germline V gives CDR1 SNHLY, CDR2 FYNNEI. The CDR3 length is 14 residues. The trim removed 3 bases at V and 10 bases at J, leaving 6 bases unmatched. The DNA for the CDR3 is TGTGCCAGCAGTGACAGGGGGGATGGATCACCCCTCCACTTT. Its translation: CASSDRGDGSPLHF.

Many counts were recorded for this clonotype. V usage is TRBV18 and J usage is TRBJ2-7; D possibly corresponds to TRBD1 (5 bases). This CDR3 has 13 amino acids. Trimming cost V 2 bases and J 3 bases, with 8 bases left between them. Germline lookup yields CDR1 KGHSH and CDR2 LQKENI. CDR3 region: CASSPGANYEQYF. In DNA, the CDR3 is TGTGCCAGCTCACCAGGGGCTAACTACGAGCAGTACTTC.

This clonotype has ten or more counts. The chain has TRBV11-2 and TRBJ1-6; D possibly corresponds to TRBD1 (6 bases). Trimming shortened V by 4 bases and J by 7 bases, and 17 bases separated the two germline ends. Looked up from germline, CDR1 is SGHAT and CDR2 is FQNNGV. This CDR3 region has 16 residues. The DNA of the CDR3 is TGTGCCAGCAGCTCTTTCTACAGGGTTGGGAATTCACCCCTCCACTTT. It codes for CASSSFYRVGNSPLHF.

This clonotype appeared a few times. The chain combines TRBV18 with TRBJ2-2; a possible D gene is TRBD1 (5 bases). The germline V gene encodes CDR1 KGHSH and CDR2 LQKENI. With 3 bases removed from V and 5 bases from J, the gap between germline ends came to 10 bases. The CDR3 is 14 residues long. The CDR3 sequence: CASSPAGRTGELFF. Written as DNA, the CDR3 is TGTGCCAGCTCACCGGCAGGGCGGACCGGGGAGCTGTTTTTT.

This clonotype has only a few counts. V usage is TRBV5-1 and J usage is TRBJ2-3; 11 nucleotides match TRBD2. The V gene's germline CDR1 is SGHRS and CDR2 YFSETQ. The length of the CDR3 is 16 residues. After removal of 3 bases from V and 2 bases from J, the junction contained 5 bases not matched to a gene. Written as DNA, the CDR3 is TGCGCCAGCAGCTCGGGGACTAGCGGCTTCACAGATACGCAGTATTTT. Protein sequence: CASSSGTSGFTDTQYF.

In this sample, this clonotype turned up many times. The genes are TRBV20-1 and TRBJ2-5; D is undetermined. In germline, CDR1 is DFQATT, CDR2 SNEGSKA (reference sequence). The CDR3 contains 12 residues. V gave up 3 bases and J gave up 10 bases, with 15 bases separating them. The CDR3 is CSARDLQVNQYF. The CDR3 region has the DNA TGCAGTGCTAGGGACCTCCAAGTTAACCAGTACTTC.

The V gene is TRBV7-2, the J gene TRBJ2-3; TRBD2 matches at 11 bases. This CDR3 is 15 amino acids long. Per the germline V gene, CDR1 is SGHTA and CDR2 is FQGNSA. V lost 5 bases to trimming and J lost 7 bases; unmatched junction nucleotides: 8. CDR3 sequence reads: CASSDPPSGGNTQYF. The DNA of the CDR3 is TGTGCCAGCAGCGACCCCCCTAGCGGGGGGAATACGCAGTATTTT.

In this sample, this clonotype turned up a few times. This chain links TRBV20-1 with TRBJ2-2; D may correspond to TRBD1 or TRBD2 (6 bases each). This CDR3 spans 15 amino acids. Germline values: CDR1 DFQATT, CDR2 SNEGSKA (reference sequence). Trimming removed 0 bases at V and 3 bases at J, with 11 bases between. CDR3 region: CSAREERGHTGELFF. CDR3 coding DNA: TGCAGTGCTAGAGAAGAACGGGGGCACACCGGGGAGCTGTTTTTT.

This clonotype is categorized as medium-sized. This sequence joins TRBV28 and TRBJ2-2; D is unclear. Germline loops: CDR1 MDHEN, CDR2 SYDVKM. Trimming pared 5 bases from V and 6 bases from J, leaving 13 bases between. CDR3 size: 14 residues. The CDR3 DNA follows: TGTGCCAGCAGTCGAACGAGCGCCGCCGGGGAGCTGTTTTTT. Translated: CASSRTSAAGELFF.

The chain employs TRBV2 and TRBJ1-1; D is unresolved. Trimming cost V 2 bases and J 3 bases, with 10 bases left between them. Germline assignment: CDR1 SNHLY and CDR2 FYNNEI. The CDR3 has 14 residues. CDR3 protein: CASSERQGYTEAFF. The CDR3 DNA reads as TGTGCCAGCAGTGAAAGACAAGGATACACTGAAGCTTTCTTT.

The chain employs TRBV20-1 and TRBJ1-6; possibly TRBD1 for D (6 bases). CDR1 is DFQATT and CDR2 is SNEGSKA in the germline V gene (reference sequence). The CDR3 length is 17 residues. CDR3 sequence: CCASNTGLSSYNSPLHF. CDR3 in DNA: TGCTGCGCTAGTAATACAGGGTTGAGCTCCTATAATTCACCCCTCCACTTT.

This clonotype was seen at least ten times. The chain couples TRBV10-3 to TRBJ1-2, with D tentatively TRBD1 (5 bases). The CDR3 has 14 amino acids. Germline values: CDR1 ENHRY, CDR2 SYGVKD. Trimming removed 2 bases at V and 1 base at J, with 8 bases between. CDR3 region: CAISEDGGNYGYTF. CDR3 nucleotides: TGTGCCATCAGTGAGGACGGGGGTAACTATGGCTACACCTTC.

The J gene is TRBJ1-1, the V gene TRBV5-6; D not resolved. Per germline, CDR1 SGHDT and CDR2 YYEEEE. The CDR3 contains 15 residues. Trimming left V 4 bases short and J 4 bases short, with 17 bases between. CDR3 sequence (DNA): TGTGCCAGCAGCCGAGGCCTAGCTCCGATCACTGAAGCTTTCTTT. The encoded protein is CASSRGLAPITEAFF. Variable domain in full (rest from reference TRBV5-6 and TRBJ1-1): DAGVTQSPTHLIKTRGQQVTLRCSPKSGHDTVSWYQQALGQGPQFIFQYYEEEERQRGNFPDRFSGHQFPNYSSELNVNALLLGDSALYLCASSRGLAPITEAFFGQGTRLTVV.

The DNA of the CDR3 is TGTGCCAGCAGACCTCGGGGGAGGGAGCAGTACGTC. Its protein product is CASRPRGREQYV. The chain employs TRBV25-1 and TRBJ2-7, with a possible D match to TRBD2 (6 bases). The germline V and J ends were trimmed by 6 bases and 7 bases, with 13 bases remaining between them. The germline V gene has CDR1 MGHDK and CDR2 SYGVNS. The CDR3 has 12 residues.

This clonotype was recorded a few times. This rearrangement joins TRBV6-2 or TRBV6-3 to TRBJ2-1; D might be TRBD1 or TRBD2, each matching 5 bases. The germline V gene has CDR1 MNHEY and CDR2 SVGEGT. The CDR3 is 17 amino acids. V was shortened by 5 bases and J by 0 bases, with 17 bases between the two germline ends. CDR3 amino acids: CASSPGALQSSYNEQFF. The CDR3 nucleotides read TGTGCCAGCAGTCCCGGGGCTCTTCAGAGCTCCTACAATGAGCAGTTCTTC.

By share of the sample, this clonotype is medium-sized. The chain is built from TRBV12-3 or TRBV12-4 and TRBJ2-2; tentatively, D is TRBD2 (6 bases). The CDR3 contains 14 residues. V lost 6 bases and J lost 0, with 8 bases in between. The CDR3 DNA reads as TGTGCCAGCAGACGGGAGACGAACACCGGGGAGCTGTTTTTT. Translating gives CASRRETNTGELFF.

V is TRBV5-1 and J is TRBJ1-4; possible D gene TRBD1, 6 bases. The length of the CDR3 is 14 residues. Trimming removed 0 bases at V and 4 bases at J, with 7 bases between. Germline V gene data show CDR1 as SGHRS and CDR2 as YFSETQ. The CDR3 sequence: CASSLGRGNEKLFF. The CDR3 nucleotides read TGCGCCAGCAGCTTGGGCAGGGGTAATGAAAAACTGTTTTTT. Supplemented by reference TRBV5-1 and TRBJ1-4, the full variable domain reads KAGVTQTPRYLIKTRGQQVTLSCSPISGHRSVSWYQQTPGQGLQFLFEYFSETQRNKGNFPGRFSGRQFSNSRSEMNVSTLELGDSALYLCASSLGRGNEKLFFGSGTQLSVL.

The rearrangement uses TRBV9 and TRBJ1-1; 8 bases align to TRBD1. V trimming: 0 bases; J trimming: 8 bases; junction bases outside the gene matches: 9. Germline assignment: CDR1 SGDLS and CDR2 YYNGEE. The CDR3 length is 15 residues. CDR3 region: CASSVATETGAEAFF. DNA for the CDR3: TGTGCCAGCAGCGTAGCTACGGAGACAGGGGCAGAAGCTTTCTTT.